This T cell receptor (beta chain) comes out of a study of OX40 agonist ivuxolimab in advanced cancers. Context from the whole study: Ivuxolimab was an agonistic, fully human IgG2 monoclonal antibody directed against OX40 (CD134), a costimulatory receptor. The purpose of peripheral TCRbeta sequencing was to test whether ivuxolimab changed TCR sequence diversity and led to clonal T-cell expansion. Intravenous ivuxolimab was administered to patients every 2 weeks at six dose levels: 0.01, 0.1, 0.3, 1.5, 3 and 10 mg/kg. Patients were allowed to have had prior anti-PD-1, anti-PD-L1 or anti-CTLA-4 therapy, and around two fifths of the dose-escalation patients had been treated with checkpoint inhibitors. Of the approximately 50 dose-escalation patients, hepatocellular carcinoma was present in around 19, melanoma in approximately 15, renal cell carcinoma in 9 and head and neck cancer in 9. The paper covers the monotherapy dose-escalation part of the phase I ivuxolimab trial, which included N of about 50 patients. Partial responses occurred in three dose-escalation patients: two with cutaneous melanoma and one with hepatocellular carcinoma. A male proportion of approximately 83% and a mean age of about 60 years, ranging from about 23 to 90, were recorded for the dose-escalation cohort.

The full study reports these points: The antigen specificity of the clonally expanded peripheral T cells was not determined. After ivuxolimab, more expanded clones were found on average in CD8+ T cells than in CD4+ T cells. At doses of 0.1 to 3.0 mg/kg, clonal expansion of both CD4+ and CD8+ T cells in blood was seen between baseline and week 6. In the 0.1-3.0 mg/kg groups, partial responders were among the patients with the lowest normalized peripheral clonal expansion, particularly in CD8+ T cells. Low levels of normalized T-cell clonal expansion were also seen in some patients who did not respond.

The germline V gene supplies CDR1 LGHNA and CDR2 YSLEER. The V and J ends are trimmed by 0 bases and 4 bases, leaving 15 bases between them. Taken from cysteine to phenylalanine, the CDR3 has 17 residues. Only the CDR3 portion is preserved as DNA: 51 bases, with reading frame beginning at the first base. The trial excluded patients who had a history of autoimmune disease or were on systemic immunosuppression. Peripheral blood for TCR sequencing was collected from all dose cohorts at baseline, on cycle 4 day 1, and on cycle 7 day 1. Samples were obtained from an open-label, multicenter, first-in-human phase I dose-escalation trial of ivuxolimab. Adults with locally advanced or metastatic melanoma, renal cell carcinoma, hepatocellular carcinoma or head and neck squamous cell carcinoma were enrolled in the trial. Before TCR sequencing, CD4+ T cells and CD8+ T cells were sorted from peripheral blood as separate populations.

Concerning this clone itself: No antigen is known for it. The record has no base qualities; no much larger clone is one base away.

Genomic DNA was isolated from the sorted cells so that the TCRbeta CDR3 region could be sequenced. The immunoSEQ Assay was used for sequencing of TCRbeta CDR3 regions. TCRdb stores this immuneACCESS table with in-frame sequences only. Part of the clones is absent; in the studies checked, under half of the shortfall reflects unresolved V genes, and no reason is known for the rest. This sample has 60,000 to 100,000 clones in its table, and 85% to 95% of those were observed once. 8% to 13% of the sample comes from the top ten. The specimen comprised CD4+ or CD8+ T cells sorted from blood, sampled in a trial of the OX40 agonist ivuxolimab. This sequence was found in an adult with an advanced solid tumor such as melanoma, head and neck, liver or kidney cancer. Recombination linked TRBV4-3 to TRBJ1-4; the best D guess is TRBD1, with 5 bases matching. For the CDR3, the sequence is CASSQDKRGALNEKLFF. The nucleotide sequence reads as follows: TGCGCCAGCAGCCAAGATAAGCGAGGGGCCCTTAATGAAAAACTGTTTTTT.